Listed below are T cell receptor beta chains from one sample, sequenced in a study of T-cell reconstitution after alpha-beta-depleted transplantation in children. In TCRdb, the PCR reads were re-called with MiXCR into one record per CDR3 protein. Among 670,000 or so distinct CDR3 sequences listed, 10% to 15% were seen once. The specimen comprised PBMCs, sampled before TCRalphabeta/CD19-depleted stem cell transplant. These receptors originate from a girl aged 2 to 10 with congenital amegakaryocytic thrombocytopenia, due to receive a stem cell transplant. CDR3s include the opening cysteine and the closing phenylalanine or tryptophan. A D gene is named only where the DNA matches it firmly. Size values are once, few and many counts, or a class for expanded clones, and some rows have none.

V	J	D	size	CDR3	DNA
TRBV10-3	TRBJ2-1	TRBD2	many	CAISERLAENNEQFF	TGTGCCATCAGTGAGCGGCTAGCGGAGAACAATGAGCAGTTCTTC
TRBV6-5	TRBJ1-2	NA	NA	CASSPGGGARYGYTF	TGTGCCAGCAGTCCGGGGGGGGGCGCGAGATATGGCTACACCTTC
TRBV28	TRBJ2-3	NA	NA	CASSFPHTDTQYF	TGTGCCAGCAGTTTCCCTCACACAGATACGCAGTATTTT
TRBV5-5	TRBJ2-7	NA	many	CASSLGGQLVHEQYF	TGTGCCAGCAGCTTAGGTGGACAGTTAGTCCACGAGCAGTACTTC
TRBV5-1	TRBJ2-3	TRBD2	NA	CASSREGLAGVPQYF	TGCGCCAGCAGCCGGGAGGGGCTAGCGGGAGTTCCGCAGTATTTT
TRBV6-2/TRBV6-3	TRBJ2-7	NA	NA	CASTDFYEQYF	TGTGCCAGCACGGACTTCTACGAGCAGTACTTC
TRBV4-2	TRBJ2-1	TRBD2	few	CASSQDGREFGEQFF	TGTGCCAGCAGCCAAGATGGGAGGGAATTCGGTGAGCAGTTCTTC
TRBV10-3	TRBJ2-3	NA	many	CAISEVVDVNTDTQYF	TGTGCCATCAGTGAGGTGGTAGACGTAAACACAGATACGCAGTATTTT
TRBV7-8	TRBJ1-4	NA	many	CASTVEGPEKLFF	TGTGCCAGCACCGTGGAGGGTCCTGAAAAACTGTTTTTT
TRBV20-1	TRBJ2-3	NA	many	CSASPVNAGARGDTQYF	TGCAGTGCTAGCCCCGTCAACGCGGGAGCGAGGGGGGATACGCAGTATTTT
TRBV11-2	TRBJ2-7	TRBD2	many	CASSLVAGISYEQYF	TGTGCCAGCAGCTTAGTAGCGGGAATCTCCTACGAGCAGTACTTC
TRBV7-2	TRBJ2-1	NA	NA	CASSLLSISEQFF	TGTGCCAGCAGCTTACTCAGTATCAGTGAGCAGTTCTTC
TRBV12-3/TRBV12-4	TRBJ1-2	NA	few	CASLPRRETNYGYTF	TGTGCCAGCCTTCCCAGGAGAGAGACGAACTATGGCTACACCTTC
TRBV29-1	TRBJ2-5	NA	few	CSVEDLWERETQYF	TGCAGCGTTGAAGATCTTTGGGAGAGGGAGACCCAGTACTTC
TRBV20-1	TRBJ2-3	TRBD1	many	CSAKDRGGKDTQYF	TGCAGTGCTAAAGACAGGGGTGGGAAAGATACGCAGTATTTT
TRBV12-3/TRBV12-4	TRBJ2-5	NA	NA	CATGERNGETQYF	TGTGCCACCGGTGAGAGAAACGGAGAGACCCAGTACTTC
TRBV5-1	TRBJ2-1	TRBD2	many	CASKRGEGEQFF	TGCGCCAGTAAACGTGGGGAGGGTGAGCAGTTCTTC
TRBV20-1	TRBJ2-5	NA	many	CSAQDLGRRGLTGTQYF	TGCAGTGCCCAAGACCTGGGACGCAGAGGATTGACCGGGACCCAGTACTTC
TRBV15	TRBJ2-3	TRBD2	many	CATSRETSETIAGRSPSTDTQYF	TGTGCCACCAGCAGAGAAACGTCGGAAACTATAGCGGGAAGATCACCCAGCACAGATACGCAGTATTTT
TRBV7-2	TRBJ2-3	NA	many	CASSFDGTHKHAQYF	TGTGCCAGCAGCTTCGACGGGACCCATAAGCATGCGCAGTATTTT
TRBV7-2	TRBJ1-5	TRBD1	few	CASSPQGQENQPQHF	TGTGCCAGCAGCCCCCAAGGACAGGAAAATCAGCCCCAGCATTTT
TRBV20-1	TRBJ1-1	TRBD1	many	CSARQGATEAFF	TGCAGTGCTAGACAGGGGGCGACGGAAGCTTTCTTT
TRBV14	TRBJ2-2	NA	NA	CASSQDQAGGELFF	TGTGCCAGCAGCCAAGACCAGGCAGGCGGTGAGCTGTTTTTT
TRBV3-1	TRBJ1-1	NA	NA	CASSQKMNTEAFF	TGTGCCAGCAGCCAAAAAATGAACACTGAAGCTTTCTTT
TRBV11-3	TRBJ2-1	NA	few	CASSPQRGSYNEQFF	TGTGCCAGCTCACCCCAGCGCGGCTCCTACAATGAGCAGTTCTTC
TRBV20-1	TRBJ2-7	NA	many	CSASWPGTNEQYF	TGCAGTGCTAGTTGGCCAGGGACCAACGAGCAGTACTTC
TRBV5-1	TRBJ2-5	NA	NA	CASSLGGKEETQYF	TGCGCCAGCAGCTTGGGAGGGAAGGAGGAGACCCAGTACTTC
TRBV12-3/TRBV12-4	TRBJ1-4	NA	many	CASSPGQKLFF	TGTGCCAGCAGTCCGGGCCAAAAACTGTTTTTT
TRBV30	TRBJ2-7	NA	NA	CAWGMLYEQYF	TGTGCCTGGGGGATGTTGTACGAGCAGTACTTC
TRBV10-3	TRBJ1-1	NA	many	CAISESGQNTEAFF	TGTGCCATCAGTGAGTCCGGACAGAACACTGAAGCTTTCTTT
TRBV11-2	TRBJ2-7	NA	NA	CASRATGNSYEQYF	TGTGCCAGCAGAGCTACAGGGAACTCCTACGAGCAGTACTTC
TRBV7-6	TRBJ2-3	TRBD2	NA	CASSLDSGTSTDTQYF	TGTGCCAGTAGCTTAGACAGCGGGACTAGCACAGATACGCAGTATTTT
TRBV20-1	TRBJ2-2	TRBD2	many	CSAREAGDPITGELFF	TGCAGTGCTCGGGAGGCGGGAGACCCCATCACCGGGGAGCTGTTTTTT
TRBV20-1	TRBJ2-1	NA	many	CSASWTQYNEQFF	TGCAGTGCTTCCTGGACACAGTACAATGAGCAGTTCTTC
TRBV4-1	TRBJ1-1	NA	few	CASSQDFGGAPTEAFF	TGCGCCAGCAGCCAAGATTTTGGAGGGGCGCCCACTGAAGCTTTCTTT
TRBV20-1	TRBJ2-1	TRBD2	NA	CSARRGAGGEQFF	TGCAGTGCTAGACGTGGTGCGGGGGGTGAGCAGTTCTTC
TRBV5-1	TRBJ2-5	NA	NA	CASSSSRSGETQYF	TGCGCCAGCAGCTCTTCACGATCGGGGGAGACCCAGTACTTC
TRBV20-1	TRBJ2-1	NA	many	CSARGSNTGDRNYNEQFF	TGCAGTGCTAGAGGATCCAACACGGGAGACAGGAACTACAATGAGCAGTTCTTC
TRBV20-1	TRBJ2-3	NA	many	CSAQGLIRDSDTDTQYF	TGCAGTGCCCAAGGTTTAATCCGGGACTCAGACACAGATACGCAGTATTTT
TRBV20-1	TRBJ2-1	NA	once	CSARDPAGGPYNEQIF	TGCAGTGCTAGAGATCCAGCGGGCGGGCCCTACAATGAGCAGATCTTC
TRBV20-1	TRBJ2-3	NA	many	CTIWGNTDTQYF	TGCACTATTTGGGGGAACACAGATACGCAGTATTTT
TRBV7-9	TRBJ2-7	NA	NA	CASRRDSFYEQYF	TGTGCCAGCAGGAGGGACTCATTCTACGAGCAGTACTTC
TRBV15	TRBJ2-1	NA	few	CATSSDPQKEQFF	TGTGCCACCAGCAGTGACCCGCAAAAGGAGCAGTTCTTC
TRBV5-1	TRBJ2-3	NA	NA	CASRAEGFSDTQYF	TGCGCCAGCAGGGCGGAGGGATTCTCAGATACGCAGTATTTT
TRBV27	TRBJ2-6	NA	NA	CASSTLGNSGANVLTF	TGTGCCAGCAGTACCCTCGGGAACTCTGGGGCCAACGTCCTGACTTTC